The clone carrying this TCR beta chain was counted many times. The antigen is undetermined. CDR1 and CDR2 from the germline V gene are SEHNR and FQNEAQ (reference sequence). The CDR3 extends over 16 amino acids. Deletions cut 5 bases from V and 0 bases from J, with 11 bases between. TCRdb re-derived calls from the 5' RACE reads in MiXCR, one entry per CDR3 protein. This sample carries about 33,000 distinct CDR3 sequences, 4.7% of them seen once, and the ten largest clones take around 8%. This entry belongs to a study of early T cells in non-severe SARS-CoV-2 infection. Notes on the study in general: VDJdb matches were skewed toward anti-spike CD8 T cell responses.

What was sequenced was whole blood. The origin of this receptor is an adult who was a healthcare worker with PCR-confirmed SARS-CoV-2 infection or an uninfected control (not recorded which). This rearrangement joins TRBV7-9 to TRBJ2-6; D gene unclear. As DNA, the CDR3 is TGTGCCAGCAGCGGGTACAGCGTCTCTGGGGCCAACGTCCTGACTTTC. Its protein product is CASSGYSVSGANVLTF.